These T cell receptor beta chains were read from a single sample in a study of T cell responses to AZD1222 COVID-19 vaccine. The method was immunoSEQ multiplex PCR; TCRdb's version includes in-frame clones alone and lacks a portion of them. Seen here are 95,000 to 100,000 clones, around 85% observed once, and the top ten hold approximately 15%. The sequencing used peripheral blood, collected 28 days after the second AZD1222 dose. These receptors were collected from an adult who received the AZD1222 COVID-19 vaccine. CDR3s include the opening cysteine and the closing phenylalanine or tryptophan. D genes are given only for firm matches. Size is stated for part of the rows, as once, few or many counts, or as a class when the clone is expanded.

d_gene | j_gene | v_gene | abundance | CDR3aa | CDR3nt
. | TRBJ2-7 | TRBV24-1 | . | CATSTSRSSYEQYF | TGTGCCACATCGACTTCTCGGAGCTCCTACGAGCAGTACTTC
. | TRBJ1-2 | TRBV2 | . | CASSFWTQIYGYTF | TGTGCCAGCAGCTTCTGGACGCAAATCTATGGCTACACCTTC
. | TRBJ2-5 | TRBV11-3 | . | CASSFSSRETQYF | TGTGCCAGCAGCTTTTCTAGCCGCGAGACCCAGTACTTC
TRBD1 | TRBJ1-2 | TRBV30 | once | CAWTVRTGDGYTF | TGTGCCTGGACCGTCCGGACAGGGGACGGCTACACCTTC
TRBD1 | TRBJ2-2 | TRBV2 | . | CASSLDRQGTGELFF | TGTGCCAGCAGTCTCGATCGACAGGGAACCGGGGAGCTGTTTTTT
. | TRBJ2-3 | TRBV3-1/TRBV3-2 | . | CASSTLGASLGTQYF | TGTGCCAGCAGCACTTTAGGGGCTTCACTTGGTACGCAGTATTTT
TRBD2 | TRBJ2-1 | TRBV6-4 | . | CASRETALAGFQFF | TGTGCCAGCAGAGAGACCGCACTAGCGGGATTTCAGTTCTTC
TRBD1 | TRBJ2-5 | TRBV2 | . | CASRGQTQETQYF | TGTGCCAGCAGGGGACAGACGCAAGAGACCCAGTACTTC
. | TRBJ1-1 | TRBV3-1/TRBV3-2 | . | CASSARVMNTEAFF | TGTGCCAGCAGCGCGAGGGTCATGAACACTGAAGCTTTCTTT
TRBD1 | TRBJ2-5 | TRBV4-1 | . | CASSQRTGMYQETQYF | TGCGCCAGCAGCCAGAGGACAGGGATGTACCAAGAGACCCAGTACTTC
. | TRBJ2-5 | TRBV7-2 | . | CASSLGFSEETQYF | TGTGCCAGCAGCTTAGGCTTCTCCGAAGAGACCCAGTACTTC
. | TRBJ2-2 | TRBV6-6 | . | CASRSTPGTGELFF | TGTGCCAGCAGATCAACGCCGGGCACCGGGGAGCTGTTTTTT
. | TRBJ1-3 | TRBV29-1 | . | CSAGSGNTIYF | TGCAGCGCAGGCTCTGGAAACACCATATATTTT
TRBD1 | TRBJ1-3 | TRBV18 | . | CASSPQDRANTIYF | TGTGCCAGCTCACCCCAGGACAGGGCAAACACCATATATTTT
. | TRBJ1-5 | TRBV9 | . | CASSVDRRGPLNF | TGTGCCAGCAGCGTAGATCGGAGGGGCCCCTTGAATTTT
. | TRBJ1-2 | TRBV9 | . | CASSVNPGDLGGYTF | TGTGCCAGCAGCGTAAACCCAGGGGATTTAGGCGGCTACACCTTC
. | TRBJ1-1 | TRBV7-8 | . | CASSPPRRNTEAFF | TGTGCCAGCAGCCCCCCTCGCCGGAACACTGAAGCTTTCTTT
TRBD1 | TRBJ2-7 | TRBV4-1 | . | CASSQGGTGVGYEQYF | TGCGCCAGCAGCCAAGGTGGGACAGGGGTGGGTTACGAGCAGTACTTC
. | TRBJ1-4 | TRBV18 | . | CASSPAQNEKLFF | TGTGCCAGCTCACCGGCCCAAAATGAAAAACTGTTTTTT
. | TRBJ1-6 | TRBV19 | . | CASTSGGSNSPLHF | .
. | TRBJ1-3 | TRBV7-3 | . | CASSLGAGNTIYF | TGTGCCAGCAGCTTAGGGGCTGGAAACACCATATATTTT
. | TRBJ2-2 | TRBV7-9 | . | CASSLAAGIPTGELFF | TGTGCCAGCAGCTTAGCGGCGGGGATCCCCACCGGGGAGCTGTTTTTT
. | TRBJ1-4 | TRBV5-5 | . | CASSLAGRENEKLFF | TGTGCCAGCAGCTTGGCTGGACGGGAGAATGAAAAACTGTTTTTT
. | TRBJ1-5 | TRBV7-9 | . | CASSLDRPGNQPQHF | TGTGCCAGCAGCTTAGATCGTCCAGGAAATCAGCCCCAGCATTTT
. | TRBJ1-2 | TRBV5-1 | . | CASSLPPPNSDGYTF | TGCGCCAGCAGTCTTCCCCCGCCTAATTCGGATGGCTACACCTTC
. | TRBJ1-5 | TRBV24-1 | . | CATSSPGGGQPQHF | TGTGCCACCAGCTCCCCCGGGGGCGGCCAGCCCCAGCATTTT
. | TRBJ2-7 | TRBV11-2 | once | CASSSPQAFEQYF | TGTGCCAGCAGCTCTCCCCAGGCCTTCGAGCAGTACTTC
. | TRBJ2-5 | TRBV6-5 | . | CASSYQDAQETQYF | TGTGCCAGCAGTTACCAGGATGCCCAAGAGACCCAGTACTTC
. | TRBJ1-1 | TRBV19 | . | CASSINRNLALLNTEAFF | TGTGCCAGTAGTATAAACAGAAATCTGGCCCTCCTAAACACTGAAGCTTTCTTT
. | TRBJ1-4 | TRBV10-3 | . | CAISDPKGGEEKLFF | TGTGCCATCAGTGACCCCAAAGGGGGAGAAGAAAAACTGTTTTTT
TRBD1 | TRBJ2-1 | TRBV4-1 | once | CASSQADAGGAYNEQFF | TGCGCCAGCAGCCAGGCCGACGCAGGGGGCGCCTACAATGAGCAGTTCTTC
TRBD2 | TRBJ2-2 | TRBV6-1 | . | CASTTGIAGPGELFF | TGTGCCAGCACCACCGGGATAGCGGGCCCCGGGGAGCTGTTTTTT
. | TRBJ1-6 | TRBV3-1/TRBV3-2 | . | CASSLGTPNSPLHF | TGTGCCAGCAGCCTCGGGACACCCAATTCACCCCTCCACTTT
. | TRBJ1-1 | TRBV11-3 | . | CASSLSPTETPNTEAFF | TGTGCCAGCAGCTTAAGCCCCACCGAGACACCGAACACTGAAGCTTTCTTT
TRBD2 | TRBJ2-3 | TRBV7-2 | . | CASSLTAGGTDTQYF | TGTGCCAGCAGCTTGACAGCGGGAGGGACAGATACGCAGTATTTT
TRBD1 | TRBJ2-6 | TRBV19 | . | CASRYQGAVFGANVLTF | TGTGCCAGTAGATATCAGGGGGCGGTTTTTGGGGCCAACGTCCTGACTTTC
. | TRBJ1-2 | TRBV3-1/TRBV3-2 | . | CASSQAGWAAGYTF | TGTGCCAGCAGCCAAGCGGGTTGGGCGGCGGGCTACACCTTC
TRBD1 | TRBJ2-1 | TRBV7-3 | . | CASSLTGAGSNEQFF | TGTGCCAGCAGCTTGACAGGGGCCGGGAGCAATGAGCAGTTCTTC
. | TRBJ1-4 | TRBV28 | . | CATSGYANEKLFF | TGTGCCACCTCAGGCTATGCTAATGAAAAACTGTTTTTT
. | TRBJ1-1 | TRBV18 | . | CASSPTGNTEAFF | TGTGCCAGCTCACCGACAGGCAACACTGAAGCTTTCTTT
TRBD1 | TRBJ1-2 | TRBV28 | . | CASSLFAGQGALGGYTF | TGTGCCAGCAGTTTATTTGCCGGACAGGGGGCTTTGGGTGGCTACACCTTC
TRBD1 | TRBJ1-2 | TRBV6-5 | . | CASSTTGNYGYTF | TGTGCCAGCAGTACGACAGGGAACTATGGCTACACCTTC
. | TRBJ2-7 | TRBV28 | . | CASTAPYEQYF | TGTGCCAGCACAGCTCCCTACGAGCAGTACTTC
. | TRBJ1-5 | TRBV7-8 | . | CASSIAGHLGNQPQHF | TGTGCCAGCAGCATCGCTGGACATCTGGGCAATCAGCCCCAGCATTTT
TRBD2 | TRBJ2-2 | TRBV9 | . | CASSPLAGGLAGELFF | TGTGCCAGCAGCCCCCTAGCGGGAGGCCTGGCCGGGGAGCTGTTTTTT
. | TRBJ1-2 | TRBV18 | once | CASSPAAGPMGGYTF | TGTGCCAGCTCACCGGCCGCAGGCCCCATGGGTGGCTACACCTTC
TRBD1 | TRBJ1-2 | TRBV5-5 | . | CASSQTRGQGKNYGYTF | TGTGCCAGCAGCCAGACCCGAGGACAGGGAAAAAACTATGGCTACACCTTC
. | TRBJ1-5 | TRBV5-5 | . | CASSPQGDNQPQHF | TGTGCCAGCAGCCCACAGGGCGACAATCAGCCCCAGCATTTT
TRBD2 | TRBJ2-7 | TRBV6-5 | . | CASLPGGSYEQYF | TGTGCCAGCCTTCCGGGAGGCTCCTACGAGCAGTACTTC
. | TRBJ1-6 | TRBV5-4 | once | CASSLNRVESPLHF | TGTGCCAGCAGCTTGAACAGGGTAGAATCACCCCTCCACTTT
. | TRBJ1-2 | TRBV7-6 | . | CASSPQGFGYTF | TGTGCCAGCAGCCCTCAGGGGTTTGGCTACACCTTC
TRBD2 | TRBJ2-1 | TRBV14 | . | CASGTGTSGPYNEQFF | TGTGCCAGCGGCACCGGGACTAGCGGCCCCTACAATGAGCAGTTCTTC
. | TRBJ1-1 | TRBV13 | . | CASSPGTRSEAFF | TGTGCCAGCAGTCCCGGGACCAGGAGTGAAGCTTTCTTT
. | TRBJ2-4 | TRBV12-3/TRBV12-4 | . | CASTSGPSSIQYF | TGTGCCAGCACCTCCGGCCCATCATCAATTCAGTACTTC
. | TRBJ2-4 | TRBV5-4 | . | CASSPRQGSAAVVAKNIQYF | TGTGCCAGCAGCCCCAGGCAGGGAAGTGCAGCTGTCGTAGCCAAAAACATTCAGTACTTC
. | TRBJ2-7 | TRBV7-2 | . | CASSEGGGYEQYF | TGTGCCAGCAGCGAGGGTGGCGGTTACGAGCAGTACTTC
TRBD1 | TRBJ1-4 | TRBV19 | few | CASSQGATNEKLFF | TGTGCCAGTAGCCAGGGGGCAACTAATGAAAAACTGTTTTTT